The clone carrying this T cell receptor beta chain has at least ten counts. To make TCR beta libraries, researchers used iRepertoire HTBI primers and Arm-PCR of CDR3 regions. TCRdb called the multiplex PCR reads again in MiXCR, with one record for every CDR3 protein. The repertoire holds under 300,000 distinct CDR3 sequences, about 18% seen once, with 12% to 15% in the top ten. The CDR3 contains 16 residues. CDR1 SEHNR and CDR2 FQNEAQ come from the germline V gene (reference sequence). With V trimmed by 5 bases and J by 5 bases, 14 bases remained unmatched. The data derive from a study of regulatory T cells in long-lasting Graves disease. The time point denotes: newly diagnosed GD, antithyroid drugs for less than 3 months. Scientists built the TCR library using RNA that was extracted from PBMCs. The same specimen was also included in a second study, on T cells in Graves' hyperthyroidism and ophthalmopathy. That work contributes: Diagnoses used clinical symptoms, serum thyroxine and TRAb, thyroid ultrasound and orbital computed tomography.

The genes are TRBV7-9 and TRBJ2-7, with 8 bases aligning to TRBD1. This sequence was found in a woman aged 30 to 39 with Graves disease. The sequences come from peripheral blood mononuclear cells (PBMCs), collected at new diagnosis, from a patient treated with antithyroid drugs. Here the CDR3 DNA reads TGTGCCAGCAGCCCCTCCCCCAGGACAGGGAAAAACGAGCAGTACTTC. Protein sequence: CASSPSPRTGKNEQYF.